Listed below are T cell receptor beta chains from one sample, sequenced in a study of neurological immune-mediated disorders. MiXCR was run by TCRdb on the 5' RACE reads, yielding one entry per CDR3 protein. The sample includes tens of thousands of distinct CDR3 sequences, approximately 4.4% of them seen just once. The sample comprised CD4+ T cells from blood. These receptors were collected from a man aged 18 to 30 in good health. Both conserved end residues are part of each CDR3. D genes are given only for firm matches. Size is stated for part of the rows, as once, few or many counts, or as a class when the clone is expanded.

>.|TRBJ2-1|many|TRBV7-2
CASSFQHTDGEQFF
TGTGCCAGCAGCTTTCAACATACAGACGGTGAGCAGTTCTTC
>.|TRBJ1-1|many|TRBV7-2
CASSSYLEEAFF
TGTGCCAGCAGCTCCTACCTCGAAGAAGCTTTCTTT
>TRBD1|TRBJ2-6|many|TRBV6-2/TRBV6-3
CASSYLGQGTSGANVLTF
TGTGCCAGCAGTTACCTTGGACAGGGTACCTCTGGGGCCAACGTCCTGACTTTC
>TRBD1|TRBJ1-6|many|TRBV6-5
CASSRDRNNSPLHF
TGTGCCAGCAGTAGGGACAGGAATAATTCACCCCTCCACTTT
>TRBD2|TRBJ2-3|many|TRBV5-1
CASSFAGLAADTQYF
TGCGCCAGCAGCTTCGCCGGACTAGCTGCGGATACGCAGTATTTT
>.|TRBJ2-7|.|TRBV13
CASSSTQGLYNEQYF
TGTGCCAGCAGCTCCACCCAGGGGTTGTATAACGAGCAGTACTTC
>.|TRBJ1-6|many|TRBV7-2
CASSQTWRESPLHF
TGTGCCAGCAGTCAAACATGGCGGGAATCACCCCTCCACTTT
>TRBD1|TRBJ2-1|many|TRBV6-5
CASSTGTGSVNEQFF
TGTGCCAGCAGTACAGGGACAGGGTCAGTCAATGAGCAGTTCTTC
>.|TRBJ1-1|many|TRBV4-3
CASSQDLGRNTEAFF
TGCGCCAGCAGCCAAGATCTGGGGCGTAACACTGAAGCTTTCTTT
>TRBD1|TRBJ2-1|many|TRBV6-2/TRBV6-3
CASSHRDRGTNEQFF
TGTGCCAGCAGTCACCGGGACAGGGGGACTAATGAGCAGTTCTTC
>.|TRBJ1-6|many|TRBV6-1
CASSEMFSYNSPLHF
TGTGCCAGCAGTGAGATGTTCTCCTATAATTCACCCCTCCACTTT